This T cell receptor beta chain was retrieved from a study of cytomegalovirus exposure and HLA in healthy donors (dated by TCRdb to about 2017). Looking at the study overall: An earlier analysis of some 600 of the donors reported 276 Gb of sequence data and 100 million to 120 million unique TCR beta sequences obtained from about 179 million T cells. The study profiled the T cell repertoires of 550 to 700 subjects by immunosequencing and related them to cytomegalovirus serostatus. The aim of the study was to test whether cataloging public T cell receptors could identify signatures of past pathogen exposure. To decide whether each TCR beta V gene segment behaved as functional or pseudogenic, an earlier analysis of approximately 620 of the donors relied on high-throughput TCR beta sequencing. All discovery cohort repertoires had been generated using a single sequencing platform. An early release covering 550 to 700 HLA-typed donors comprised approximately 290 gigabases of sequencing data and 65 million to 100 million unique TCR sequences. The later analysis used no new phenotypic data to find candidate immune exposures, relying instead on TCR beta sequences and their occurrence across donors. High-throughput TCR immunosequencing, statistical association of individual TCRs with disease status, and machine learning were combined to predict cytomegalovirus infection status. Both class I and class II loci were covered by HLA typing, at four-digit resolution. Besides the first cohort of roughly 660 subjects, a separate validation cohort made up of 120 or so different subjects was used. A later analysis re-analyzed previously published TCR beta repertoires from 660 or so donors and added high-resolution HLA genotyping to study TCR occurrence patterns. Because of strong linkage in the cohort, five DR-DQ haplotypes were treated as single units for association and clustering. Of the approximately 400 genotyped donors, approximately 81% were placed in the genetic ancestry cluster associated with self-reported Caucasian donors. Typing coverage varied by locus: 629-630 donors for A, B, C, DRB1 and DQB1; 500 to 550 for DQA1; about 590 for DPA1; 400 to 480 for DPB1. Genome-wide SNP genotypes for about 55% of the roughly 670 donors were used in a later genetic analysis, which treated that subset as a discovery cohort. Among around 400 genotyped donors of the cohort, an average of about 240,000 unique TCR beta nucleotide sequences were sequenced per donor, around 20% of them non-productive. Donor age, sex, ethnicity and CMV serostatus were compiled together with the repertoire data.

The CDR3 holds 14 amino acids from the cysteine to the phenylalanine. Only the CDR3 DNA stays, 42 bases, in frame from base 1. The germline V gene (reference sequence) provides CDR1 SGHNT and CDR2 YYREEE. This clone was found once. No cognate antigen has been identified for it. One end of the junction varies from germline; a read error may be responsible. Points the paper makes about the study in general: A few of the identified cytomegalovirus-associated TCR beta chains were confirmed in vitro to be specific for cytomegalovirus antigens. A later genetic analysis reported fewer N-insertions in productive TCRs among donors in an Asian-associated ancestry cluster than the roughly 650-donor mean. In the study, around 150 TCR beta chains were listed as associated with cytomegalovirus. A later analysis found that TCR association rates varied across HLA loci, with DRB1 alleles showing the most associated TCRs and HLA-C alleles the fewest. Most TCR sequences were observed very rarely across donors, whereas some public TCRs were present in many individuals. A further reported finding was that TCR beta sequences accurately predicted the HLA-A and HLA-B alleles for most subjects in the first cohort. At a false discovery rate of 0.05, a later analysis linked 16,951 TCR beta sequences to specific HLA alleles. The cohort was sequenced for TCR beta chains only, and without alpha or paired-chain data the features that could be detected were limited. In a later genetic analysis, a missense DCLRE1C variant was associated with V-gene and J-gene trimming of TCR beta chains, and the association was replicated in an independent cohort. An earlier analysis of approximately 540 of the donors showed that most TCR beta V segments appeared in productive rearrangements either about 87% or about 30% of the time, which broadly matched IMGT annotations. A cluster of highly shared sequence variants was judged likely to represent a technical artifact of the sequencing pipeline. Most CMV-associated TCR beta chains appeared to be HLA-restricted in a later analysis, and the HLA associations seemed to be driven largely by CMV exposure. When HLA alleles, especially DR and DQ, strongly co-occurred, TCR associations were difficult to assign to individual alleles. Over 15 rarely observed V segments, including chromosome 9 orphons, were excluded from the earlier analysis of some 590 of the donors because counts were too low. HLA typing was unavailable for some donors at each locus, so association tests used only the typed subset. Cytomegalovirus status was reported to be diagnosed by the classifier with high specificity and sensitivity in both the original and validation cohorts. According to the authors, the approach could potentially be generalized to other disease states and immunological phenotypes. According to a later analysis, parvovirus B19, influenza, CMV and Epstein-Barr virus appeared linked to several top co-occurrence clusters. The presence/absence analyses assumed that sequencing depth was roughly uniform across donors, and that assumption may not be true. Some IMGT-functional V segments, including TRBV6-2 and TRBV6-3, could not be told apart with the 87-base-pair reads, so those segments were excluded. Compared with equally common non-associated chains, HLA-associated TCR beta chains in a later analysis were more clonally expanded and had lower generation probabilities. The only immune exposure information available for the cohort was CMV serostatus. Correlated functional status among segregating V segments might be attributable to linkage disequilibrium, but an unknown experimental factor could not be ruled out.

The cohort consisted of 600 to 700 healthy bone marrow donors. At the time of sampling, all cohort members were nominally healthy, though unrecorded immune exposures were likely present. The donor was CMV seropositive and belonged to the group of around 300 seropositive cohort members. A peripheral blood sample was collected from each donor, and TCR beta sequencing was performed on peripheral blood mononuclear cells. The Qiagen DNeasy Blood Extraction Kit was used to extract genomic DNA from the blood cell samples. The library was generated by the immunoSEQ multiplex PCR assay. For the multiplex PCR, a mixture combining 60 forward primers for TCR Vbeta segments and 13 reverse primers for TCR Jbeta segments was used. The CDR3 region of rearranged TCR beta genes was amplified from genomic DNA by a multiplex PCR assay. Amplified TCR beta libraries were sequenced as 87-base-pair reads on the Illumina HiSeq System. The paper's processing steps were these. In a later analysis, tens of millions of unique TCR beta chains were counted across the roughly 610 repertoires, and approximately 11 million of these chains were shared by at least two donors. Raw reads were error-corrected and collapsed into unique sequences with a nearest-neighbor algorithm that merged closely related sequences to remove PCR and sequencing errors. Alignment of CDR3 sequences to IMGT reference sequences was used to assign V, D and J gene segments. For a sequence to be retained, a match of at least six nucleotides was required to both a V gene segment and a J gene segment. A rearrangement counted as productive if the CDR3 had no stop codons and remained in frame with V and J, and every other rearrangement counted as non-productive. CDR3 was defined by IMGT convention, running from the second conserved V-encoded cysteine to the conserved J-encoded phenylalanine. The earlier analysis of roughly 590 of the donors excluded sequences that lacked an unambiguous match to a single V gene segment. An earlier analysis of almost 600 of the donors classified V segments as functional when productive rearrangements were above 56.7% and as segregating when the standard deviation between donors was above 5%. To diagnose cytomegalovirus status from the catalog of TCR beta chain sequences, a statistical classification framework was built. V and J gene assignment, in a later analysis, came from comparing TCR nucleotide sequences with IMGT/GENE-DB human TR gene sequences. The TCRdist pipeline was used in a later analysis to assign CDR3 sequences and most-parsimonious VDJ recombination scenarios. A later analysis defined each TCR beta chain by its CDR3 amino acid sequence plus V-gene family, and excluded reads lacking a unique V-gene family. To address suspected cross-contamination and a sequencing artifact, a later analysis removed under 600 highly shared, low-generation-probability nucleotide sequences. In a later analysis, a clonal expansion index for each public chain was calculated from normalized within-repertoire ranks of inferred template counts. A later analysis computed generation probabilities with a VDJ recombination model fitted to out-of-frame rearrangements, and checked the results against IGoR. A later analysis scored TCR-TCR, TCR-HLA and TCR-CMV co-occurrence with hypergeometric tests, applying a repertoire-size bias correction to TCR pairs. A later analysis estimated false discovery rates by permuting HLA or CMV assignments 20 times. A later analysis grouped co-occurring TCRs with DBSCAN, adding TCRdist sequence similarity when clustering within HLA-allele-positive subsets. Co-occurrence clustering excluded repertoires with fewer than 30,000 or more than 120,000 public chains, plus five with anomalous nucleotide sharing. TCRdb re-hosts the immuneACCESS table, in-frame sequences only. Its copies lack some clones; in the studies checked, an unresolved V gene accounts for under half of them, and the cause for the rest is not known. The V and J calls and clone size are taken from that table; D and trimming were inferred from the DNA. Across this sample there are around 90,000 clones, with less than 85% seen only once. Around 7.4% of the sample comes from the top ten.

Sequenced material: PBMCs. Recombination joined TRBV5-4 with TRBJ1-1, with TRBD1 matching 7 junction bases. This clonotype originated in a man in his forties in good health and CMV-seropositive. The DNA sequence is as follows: TGTGCCAGCAGCCCTGACAGGGCTGACACTGAAACTTTCTTT. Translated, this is CASSPDRADTETFF.